This T cell receptor (beta chain) was captured in a study of T cell repertoires in cytomegalovirus infection. Study in general: Evidence of both CMV infection and a matching HLA type came from public TCR beta signatures. General study results and limits: Summed frequency of public TCR beta families distinguished CMV carriers with the relevant HLA.

Germline V gene lookup returns CDR1 SGHKS and CDR2 YYEKEE (reference sequence). V was clipped by 1 base and J by 7 bases; unmatched bases: 4. CDR3 length equals 14 residues. Comments on this clonotype: Its specificity is not known.

TCRdb used MiXCR to reprocess the reads, holding one entry per CDR3 protein. The data contain some 940,000 distinct CDR3 sequences, around 30% of them singletons. The chain employs TRBV5-5 and TRBJ2-7; 11 bases are shared with TRBD2. Here the sequenced sample was cultured CD8+ T cells from PBMCs, taken from culture after CMV antigen stimulation. This receptor was obtained from a human donor in good health (CMV status not recorded). Some clones in this sample may be carry-over from other donors' samples. In nucleotides, the CDR3 is TGTGCCAGCAGCTTGCTAGCGGGGGGAAAAGAGCAGTACTTC. Translating it yields CASSLLAGGKEQYF.